These T cell receptor beta chains were read from a single sample in a study of vaccination and CD4 T cells after COVID-19. Via MiXCR, TCRdb re-called the PCR reads, giving one row per CDR3 protein. Of more than 9,000 distinct CDR3 sequences detected, around 60% appear once; the ten largest clones hold approximately 35%. What these receptors recognize is not known. The sample comprised CD4+ T cells from blood, cultured in vitro. These receptors were obtained from a human donor who had recovered from COVID-19. The CDR3 runs from the conserved cysteine through the conserved F or W. Each record gives: V gene, J gene, clone size, CDR3 protein. Clone sizes are given selectively: once, few, many, or a class where the clone is expanded.

>TRBV19|TRBJ2-6|-
CASSFRTGGHFSGANVLTF
>TRBV6-5|TRBJ2-1|-
CASSYSSASYNEQFF
>TRBV7-2|TRBJ2-1|-
CASRPPGTLSSYNEQFF
>TRBV12-5|TRBJ1-1|-
CASGRDGYTEAFF
>TRBV6-1|TRBJ1-5|-
CASSNSGTGGNQPQHF
>TRBV15|TRBJ2-1|-
CATSRDPGPYNEQFF
>TRBV9|TRBJ1-1|-
CASSVGPDSNTEAFF
>TRBV20-1|TRBJ1-1|few
CSARSLPSNTEAFF
>TRBV20-1|TRBJ2-1|-
CSARGSGLGEQFF
>TRBV6-1|TRBJ1-1|few
CASSDEGNTEAFF
>TRBV7-7|TRBJ1-1|-
CASSPRHPPSHTEAFF
>TRBV2|TRBJ2-3|few
CASSPPFTDTQYF
>TRBV4-3|TRBJ1-2|-
CASSPQGGVYGYTF
>TRBV7-9|TRBJ2-7|once
CASSDYGQSSYEQYF
>TRBV12-3/TRBV12-4|TRBJ2-7|-
CASRSRLVGGRAGEQYF
>TRBV7-2|TRBJ1-2|-
CASSLGWESSYTF
>TRBV2|TRBJ2-3|-
CASKRSGGTDTQYF
>TRBV6-5|TRBJ2-5|once
CASSYSGGAQETQYF
>TRBV2|TRBJ1-3|-
CASSTGTAGNTIYF
>TRBV11-2|TRBJ2-7|-
CASSPTSGGHYEQYF
>TRBV20-1|TRBJ1-2|-
CSASKQYGYTF
>TRBV20-1|TRBJ1-6|-
CSARVEGFNSPLHF
>TRBV12-3/TRBV12-4|TRBJ1-6|-
CASSPRQDSPLHF
>TRBV7-2|TRBJ2-3|-
CASSRTGATDTQYF
>TRBV11-3|TRBJ1-1|-
CASSLSVNTEAFF
>TRBV20-1|TRBJ2-7|-
CSARDPASGGYEQYF
>TRBV4-2|TRBJ2-4|few
CASSQGNGNIQYF
>TRBV20-1|TRBJ2-3|-
CSASRSASSTDTQYF
>TRBV12-3/TRBV12-4|TRBJ1-5|-
CASSLGGTGIAQPQHF
>TRBV6-1|TRBJ1-5|few
CASSEAGAGRQPQHF
>TRBV4-1|TRBJ1-6|-
CASSQDLGAGSPLHF
>TRBV6-2/TRBV6-3|TRBJ2-7|-
CASSYSAQARSSGRAYEQYF
>TRBV6-1|TRBJ1-2|hyperexpanded
CASSAGANYGYTF
>TRBV27|TRBJ2-3|-
CASSLQDPSTDTQYF
>TRBV7-9|TRBJ2-2|few
CASSLRLQPGTGELFF
>TRBV28|TRBJ1-2|-
CASSSAARIYSYTF
>TRBV30|TRBJ1-2|-
CAWSVQGRIYGYTF
>TRBV11-2|TRBJ2-5|-
CASSALGGSSETQYF
>TRBV20-1|TRBJ2-7|-
CSALNSGTYEQYF
>TRBV2|TRBJ2-2|-
CASMGGTTGELFF
>TRBV29-1|TRBJ1-1|-
CSADTTGQGDGTFF
>TRBV30|TRBJ1-5|-
CAWSDWGGINQPQHF
>TRBV25-1|TRBJ2-5|-
CASSEGGQKETQYF
>TRBV27|TRBJ1-6|-
CASRMGQGYNSPLHF
>TRBV6-5|TRBJ1-2|-
CASSYKQDYGYTF
>TRBV2|TRBJ2-5|-
CASTGRGFETQYF
>TRBV6-2/TRBV6-3|TRBJ1-2|-
CASSPAGGYTF
>TRBV10-1|TRBJ2-3|once
CASGAGRTDTQYF